This T cell receptor (beta chain) was recovered during a study of cytomegalovirus exposure and HLA in healthy donors. Study-wide results and caveats: Specificity of a few CMV-associated chains for CMV antigens was verified in vitro. Cytomegalovirus association was assigned to approximately 180 TCR beta chains. The classifier reportedly diagnosed cytomegalovirus status with high sensitivity and specificity.

Only in-frame clones appear in the TCRdb table, and some are missing; sequencing was by immunoSEQ multiplex PCR. In the table there are 55,000 to 65,000 clones, roughly 90% of which are singletons. Comment on this clone: The target antigen is unknown.

Donors came from a validation cohort of about 110 subjects, distinct from the first 666-subject cohort. Germline loops: CDR1 SGHKS, CDR2 YYEKEE (reference sequence). The CDR3 covers 17 residues. V was clipped by 0 bases and J by 1 base; unmatched bases: 5. The clonotype comes from a young man in good health and CMV-seronegative. Sequencing was done on a sample of PBMCs. The chain is built from TRBV5-5 and TRBJ2-7; 12 bases line up with TRBD2. The DNA of the CDR3 is TGTGCCAGCAGCTTGGGGCTAGCGGGAGGGCCATCCTACGAGCAGTACTTC. Its protein is CASSLGLAGGPSYEQYF.